This T cell receptor (beta chain) was documented in a study of tumor-infiltrating lymphocytes in primary liver carcinoma. The wider study: These patients were men and women whose ages were 30 to 69 years. Every sample contained roughly 3.5 to 8 million productive TCRbeta reads, and these numbers were similar from one tissue type to another.

The researchers produced TCR beta cDNA from around 0.5 ug total RNA with a constant-region primer. Nested multiplex PCR, run for three rounds with slightly modified ARM-PCR, yielded TCR beta libraries. Investigators reported that the first two PCR rounds, at around 10 cycles each, used TRBV1-TRBV30 forward primers with a C-beta reverse primer. TCRdb processed the multiplex PCR reads anew with MiXCR; each CDR3 protein has one entry. The sample consists of 95,000 to 100,000 distinct CDR3 sequences, about 70% of them appearing once. In this sample, this clonotype turned up once. The antigen is undetermined. One junction end disagrees with the germline gene, perhaps due to a read error. Co-extracting RNA and DNA was done with about 17-30 mg of unsorted bulk tissue as input. Each tumor sample had over 75% viable tumor cells. The CDR3 totals 17 residues. CDR1 is SGHVS, CDR2 FQNEAQ, per germline. General observations from the study: Only about 8-25% of top clones were detected in all five tumor regions.

The sample consisted of liver tumor tissue from sampling region 2. As to subset: tumor region T2, inferior pole. This sequence was found in a woman aged 55-70 years with primary liver carcinoma and hepatitis B virus infection. The V call is TRBV7-8, the J call TRBJ2-3; a possible D gene is TRBD2 (5 bases). The chain's CDR3 is CASRAPYADLGSDKQYF. Written as DNA, the CDR3 is TGTGCCAGCAGGGCCCCCTACGCGGACTTGGGGTCAGATAAGCAGTATTTT. The variable domain in full, completed from reference TRBV7-8 and TRBJ2-3, reads GAGVSQSPRYKVAKRGQDVALRCDPISGHVSLFWYQQALGQGPEFLTYFQNEAQLDKSGLPSDRFFAERPEGSVSTLKIQRTQQEDSAVYLCASRAPYADLGSDKQYFGPGTRLTVL.